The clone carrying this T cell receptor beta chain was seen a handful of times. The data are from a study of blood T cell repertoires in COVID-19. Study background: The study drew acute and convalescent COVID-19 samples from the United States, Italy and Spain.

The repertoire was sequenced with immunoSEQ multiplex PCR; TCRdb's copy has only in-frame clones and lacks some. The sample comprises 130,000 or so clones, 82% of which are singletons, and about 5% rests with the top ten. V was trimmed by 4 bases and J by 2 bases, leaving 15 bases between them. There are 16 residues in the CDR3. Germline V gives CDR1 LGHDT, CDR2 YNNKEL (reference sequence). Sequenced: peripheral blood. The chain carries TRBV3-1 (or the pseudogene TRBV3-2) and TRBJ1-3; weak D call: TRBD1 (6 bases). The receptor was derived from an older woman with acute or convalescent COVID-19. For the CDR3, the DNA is TGTGCCAGCAGCCCACCCCCAGGGGTGACTGGAAACACCATATATTTT. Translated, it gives CASSPPPGVTGNTIYF.